The TCR beta chain under discussion was sequenced for a study of Graves' ophthalmopathy and Graves' hyperthyroidism. Out of 9.5 to 10 ml of fresh peripheral blood, PBMCs were obtained. About this clonotype itself: The antigen remains undetermined.

Amplified material comprised TCR beta CDR3 regions derived from RNA transcripts. An opening RT-PCR round employed HTBI primers and preceded a second-round multiplex PCR. TCRdb independently ran MiXCR on the multiplex PCR reads; one entry per CDR3 protein. The sample contains hundreds of thousands of distinct CDR3 sequences, about two fifths of which appear only once. Study outcomes and limitations: Blood samples also showed most expanded thyroid clonotypes exceeding 0.001 frequency. Predictions made by the model for ophthalmopathy progression reached roughly 70% sensitivity and 72% to 85% specificity.

The sample was peripheral blood. The TCR was taken from an adult man with Graves' ophthalmopathy.

The CDR3 loop is CAISGGQGCWSGANVLTF. In DNA form, the CDR3 reads TGTGCCATCAGTGGGGGACAGGGCTGCTGGTCTGGGGCCAACGTCCTGACTTTC. The V call is TRBV10-3, the J call TRBJ2-6, with 9 bases that match TRBD1. Looked up from germline, CDR1 is ENHRY and CDR2 is SYGVKD. This CDR3 region has 18 residues. Trimming at V came to 4 bases and at J to 1 base, leaving 8 bases not matched to a gene.